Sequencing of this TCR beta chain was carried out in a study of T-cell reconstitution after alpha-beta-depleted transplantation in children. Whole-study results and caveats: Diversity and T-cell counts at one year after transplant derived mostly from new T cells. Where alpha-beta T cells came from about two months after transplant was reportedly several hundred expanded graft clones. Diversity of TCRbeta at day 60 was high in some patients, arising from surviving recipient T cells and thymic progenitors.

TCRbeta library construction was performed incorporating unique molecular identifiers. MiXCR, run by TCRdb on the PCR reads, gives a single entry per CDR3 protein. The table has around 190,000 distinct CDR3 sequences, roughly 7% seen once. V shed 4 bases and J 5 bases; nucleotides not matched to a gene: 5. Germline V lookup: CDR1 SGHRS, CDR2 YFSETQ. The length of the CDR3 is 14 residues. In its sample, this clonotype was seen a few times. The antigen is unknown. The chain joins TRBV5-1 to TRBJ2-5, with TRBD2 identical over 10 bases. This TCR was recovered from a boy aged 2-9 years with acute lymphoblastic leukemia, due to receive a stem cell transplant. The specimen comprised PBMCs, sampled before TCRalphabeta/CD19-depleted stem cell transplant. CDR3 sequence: CASSPSGGGETQYF. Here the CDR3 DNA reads TGCGCCAGCAGCCCTAGCGGGGGAGGGGAGACCCAGTACTTC.